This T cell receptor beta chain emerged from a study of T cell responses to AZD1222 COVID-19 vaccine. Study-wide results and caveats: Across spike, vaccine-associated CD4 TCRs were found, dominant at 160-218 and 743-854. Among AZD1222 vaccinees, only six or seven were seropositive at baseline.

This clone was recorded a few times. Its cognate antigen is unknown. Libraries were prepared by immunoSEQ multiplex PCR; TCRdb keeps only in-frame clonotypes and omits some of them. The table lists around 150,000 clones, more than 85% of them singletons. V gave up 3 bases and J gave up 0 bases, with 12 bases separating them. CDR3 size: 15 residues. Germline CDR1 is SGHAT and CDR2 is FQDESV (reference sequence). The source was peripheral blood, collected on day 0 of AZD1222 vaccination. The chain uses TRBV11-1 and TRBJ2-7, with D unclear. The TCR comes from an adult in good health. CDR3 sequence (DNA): TGTGCCAGCAGCTTGGATCCCAGGAGCTCCTACGAGCAGTACTTC. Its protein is CASSLDPRSSYEQYF.